A selection of T cell receptor beta chains follows, all from one sample in a study of blood T cell repertoires in COVID-19. TCRdb keeps only in-frame clones here, not all; method: immunoSEQ multiplex PCR. Of roughly 250,000 clones detected, 75% to 85% appear once; the ten largest clones hold roughly 12%. Sequenced material: peripheral blood. The source of these receptors is a woman aged 55-69 years with active or convalescent COVID-19. Both conserved end residues are part of each CDR3. Each record gives: clone size, D gene, CDR3 length, J gene, V gene, CDR3 protein, CDR3 DNA. A D gene is named only where the DNA matches it firmly. Only part of the rows carry a size: once, few, many, or a class if the clone is expanded.

size: .; D: .; length: 15; J: TRBJ1-2; V: TRBV6-6; CDR3: CASSYVQGSNYGYTF; DNA: TGTGCCAGCAGTTACGTACAGGGCAGTAACTATGGCTACACCTTC
size: .; D: TRBD1; length: 13; J: TRBJ2-5; V: TRBV19; CDR3: CASSSTGEETQYF; DNA: TGTGCCAGTAGTTCAACAGGGGAAGAGACCCAGTACTTC
size: .; D: TRBD2; length: 16; J: TRBJ2-5; V: TRBV4-2; CDR3: CASSLTGTSVQETQYF; DNA: TGTGCCAGCAGCCTTACCGGGACTAGCGTCCAAGAGACCCAGTACTTC
size: once; D: .; length: 13; J: TRBJ1-2; V: TRBV12-3/TRBV12-4; CDR3: CASSFGGARGYTF; DNA: TGTGCCAGCAGTTTTGGGGGGGCGAGGGGCTACACCTTC
size: .; D: TRBD1; length: 15; J: TRBJ1-6; V: TRBV5-4; CDR3: CASSIGQGGNSPLHF; DNA: TGTGCCAGCAGCATCGGACAGGGAGGAAATTCACCCCTCCACTTT
size: .; D: .; length: 14; J: TRBJ1-5; V: TRBV7-8; CDR3: CASSPPAVNQPQHF; DNA: TGTGCCAGCAGCCCCCCCGCAGTTAATCAGCCCCAGCATTTT
size: .; D: .; length: 16; J: TRBJ1-1; V: TRBV5-1; CDR3: CASSLATGQVATEAFF; DNA: TGCGCCAGCAGCTTGGCCACAGGACAAGTCGCCACTGAAGCTTTCTTT
size: many; D: TRBD1; length: 16; J: TRBJ2-7; V: TRBV2; CDR3: CASSEAGTGSSYEQYF; DNA: TGTGCCAGCAGTGAAGCCGGGACAGGGAGCTCCTACGAGCAGTACTTC
size: few; D: TRBD1; length: 14; J: TRBJ1-1; V: TRBV30; CDR3: CAWDRGRLFTEAFF; DNA: TGTGCCTGGGACAGGGGGCGCCTTTTTACTGAAGCTTTCTTT
size: .; D: TRBD1; length: 15; J: TRBJ1-6; V: TRBV28; CDR3: CASRGGGAGNSPLHF; DNA: TGTGCCAGCCGTGGAGGGGGCGCCGGGAATTCACCCCTCCACTTT
size: .; D: TRBD2; length: 14; J: TRBJ2-7; V: TRBV7-9; CDR3: CASSLNLAGGEQYF; DNA: TGTGCCAGCAGCTTGAATCTAGCGGGGGGCGAGCAGTACTTC
size: once; D: .; length: 14; J: TRBJ1-2; V: TRBV19; CDR3: CASSTVARDYGYTF; DNA: TGTGCCAGTAGTACGGTCGCTCGGGACTATGGCTACACCTTC
size: few; D: .; length: 14; J: TRBJ2-3; V: TRBV28; CDR3: CASSPPAAVDTQYF; DNA: TGTGCCAGCAGTCCGCCAGCGGCCGTAGATACGCAGTATTTT
size: .; D: TRBD1; length: 17; J: TRBJ2-5; V: TRBV14; CDR3: CASSQGARGGHRETQYF; DNA: TGTGCCAGCAGCCAAGGGGCGCGAGGGGGCCACAGGGAGACCCAGTACTTC
size: .; D: TRBD1; length: 12; J: TRBJ1-2; V: TRBV27; CDR3: CASRDRVGGYTF; DNA: TGTGCCAGCCGGGACAGGGTTGGCGGCTACACCTTC
size: .; D: TRBD2; length: 13; J: TRBJ2-2; V: TRBV12-3/TRBV12-4; CDR3: CASAGTRTGELFF; DNA: TGTGCCAGCGCCGGGACTAGGACCGGGGAGCTGTTTTTT
size: .; D: .; length: 13; J: TRBJ2-7; V: TRBV7-8; CDR3: CASSPRGLGEQYF; DNA: TGTGCCAGCAGCCCCCGGGGGTTGGGGGAGCAGTACTTC
size: few; D: TRBD1; length: 13; J: TRBJ2-7; V: TRBV6-5; CDR3: CASSLGGRPEQYF; DNA: TGTGCCAGCAGTTTAGGGGGCCGCCCCGAGCAGTACTTC
size: .; D: TRBD1; length: 15; J: TRBJ1-5; V: TRBV19; CDR3: CASSIGTVMVGPQHF; DNA: TGTGCCAGTAGTATCGGGACAGTTATGGTCGGGCCCCAGCATTTT
size: .; D: TRBD1; length: 17; J: TRBJ1-2; V: TRBV19; CDR3: CASSMERTGDKFGGYTF; DNA: TGTGCCAGTAGTATGGAAAGGACAGGGGATAAATTTGGTGGCTACACCTTC
size: .; D: .; length: 13; J: TRBJ1-4; V: TRBV7-9; CDR3: CASSPGSDEKLFF; DNA: TGTGCCAGCAGCCCAGGTTCTGATGAAAAACTGTTTTTT
size: few; D: .; length: 13; J: TRBJ1-5; V: TRBV2; CDR3: CASTGNSNQPQHF; DNA: TGTGCCAGCACGGGGAATAGCAATCAGCCCCAGCATTTT
size: .; D: TRBD2; length: 17; J: TRBJ2-2; V: TRBV11-2; CDR3: CASSLSGTSGGVGELFF; DNA: TGTGCCAGCAGCTTATCCGGGACTAGCGGGGGCGTCGGAGAGCTGTTTTTT
size: few; D: TRBD2; length: 16; J: TRBJ2-7; V: TRBV6-5; CDR3: CASSYSGTSGLDEQYF; DNA: TGTGCCAGCAGTTACTCCGGGACTAGCGGGCTAGACGAGCAGTACTTC
size: few; D: TRBD1; length: 15; J: TRBJ1-2; V: TRBV5-1; CDR3: CASSWTGTSNYGYTF; DNA: TGCGCCAGCAGCTGGACAGGGACGAGTAACTATGGCTACACCTTC
size: .; D: TRBD1; length: 15; J: TRBJ1-3; V: TRBV5-4; CDR3: CASSPQGAGGNTIYF; DNA: TGTGCCAGCAGCCCACAGGGGGCGGGAGGAAACACCATATATTTT
size: many; D: .; length: 14; J: TRBJ1-2; V: TRBV6-4; CDR3: CASSPGGQGYGYTF; DNA: TGTGCCAGCAGTCCGGGGGGGCAGGGCTATGGCTACACCTTC
size: few; D: .; length: 17; J: TRBJ2-7; V: TRBV9; CDR3: CASSVASALGSSYEQYF; DNA: TGTGCCAGCAGCGTAGCTTCAGCGCTGGGGAGCTCCTACGAGCAGTACTTC
size: few; D: .; length: 13; J: TRBJ2-2; V: TRBV29-1; CDR3: CSAGQPNTGELFF; DNA: TGCAGCGCCGGACAGCCGAACACCGGGGAGCTGTTTTTT
size: .; D: TRBD1; length: 17; J: TRBJ1-5; V: TRBV19; CDR3: CASSRATGAMSNQPQHF; DNA: TGTGCCAGTAGTAGGGCAACAGGGGCGATGAGCAATCAGCCCCAGCATTTT
size: .; D: .; length: 12; J: TRBJ2-7; V: TRBV12-3/TRBV12-4; CDR3: CASRLSYYEQYF; DNA: TGTGCCAGCAGACTATCTTACTACGAGCAGTACTTC
size: .; D: .; length: 12; J: TRBJ1-2; V: TRBV5-1; CDR3: CASGRDSHGYTF; DNA: TGCGCCAGCGGGCGAGACAGTCATGGCTACACCTTC
size: .; D: .; length: 13; J: TRBJ2-3; V: TRBV18; CDR3: CASSPPGPDTQYF; DNA: TGTGCCAGCTCACCACCGGGGCCAGATACGCAGTATTTT
size: .; D: .; length: 17; J: TRBJ1-6; V: TRBV18; CDR3: CASSPTEQGLGNSPLHF; DNA: TGTGCCAGCTCACCCACCGAACAGGGCCTGGGTAATTCACCCCTCCACTTT
size: .; D: .; length: 13; J: TRBJ1-2; V: TRBV9; CDR3: CASSHNRDYGYTF; DNA: TGTGCCAGCAGCCACAACAGGGACTATGGCTACACCTTC
size: .; D: .; length: 13; J: TRBJ1-2; V: TRBV30; CDR3: CAWSVAGNYGYTF; DNA: TGTGCCTGGAGTGTAGCCGGGAACTATGGCTACACCTTC
size: .; D: .; length: 16; J: TRBJ2-7; V: TRBV10-3; CDR3: CAISDPNHRAENEQYF; DNA: TGTGCCATCAGTGACCCAAATCACAGGGCAGAGAACGAGCAGTACTTC
size: .; D: .; length: 15; J: TRBJ1-1; V: TRBV10-3; CDR3: CAISESGRLNTEAFF; DNA: TGTGCCATCAGTGAGTCGGGCAGATTGAACACTGAAGCTTTCTTT
size: .; D: .; length: 14; J: TRBJ1-1; V: TRBV19; CDR3: CASSRPGRGTEAFF; DNA: TGTGCCAGTAGTCGGCCAGGGCGCGGCACTGAAGCTTTCTTT
size: few; D: .; length: 15; J: TRBJ1-1; V: TRBV30; CDR3: CAWSPRGGVNTEAFF; DNA: TGTGCCTGGAGTCCACGGGGAGGGGTAAACACTGAAGCTTTCTTT
size: .; D: TRBD1; length: 20; J: TRBJ1-2; V: TRBV9; CDR3: CASSVAPSTGGAYGNYGYTF; DNA: TGTGCCAGCAGCGTAGCTCCCAGTACAGGGGGCGCGTATGGTAACTATGGCTACACCTTC
size: .; D: .; length: 15; J: TRBJ2-4; V: TRBV2; CDR3: CASSVDGVAKNIQYF; DNA: TGTGCCAGCAGTGTTGACGGGGTAGCCAAAAACATTCAGTACTTC
size: .; D: .; length: 14; J: TRBJ1-2; V: TRBV6-5; CDR3: CASSLTGTNYGYTF; DNA: TGTGCCAGCAGTTTGACGGGAACTAACTATGGCTACACCTTC